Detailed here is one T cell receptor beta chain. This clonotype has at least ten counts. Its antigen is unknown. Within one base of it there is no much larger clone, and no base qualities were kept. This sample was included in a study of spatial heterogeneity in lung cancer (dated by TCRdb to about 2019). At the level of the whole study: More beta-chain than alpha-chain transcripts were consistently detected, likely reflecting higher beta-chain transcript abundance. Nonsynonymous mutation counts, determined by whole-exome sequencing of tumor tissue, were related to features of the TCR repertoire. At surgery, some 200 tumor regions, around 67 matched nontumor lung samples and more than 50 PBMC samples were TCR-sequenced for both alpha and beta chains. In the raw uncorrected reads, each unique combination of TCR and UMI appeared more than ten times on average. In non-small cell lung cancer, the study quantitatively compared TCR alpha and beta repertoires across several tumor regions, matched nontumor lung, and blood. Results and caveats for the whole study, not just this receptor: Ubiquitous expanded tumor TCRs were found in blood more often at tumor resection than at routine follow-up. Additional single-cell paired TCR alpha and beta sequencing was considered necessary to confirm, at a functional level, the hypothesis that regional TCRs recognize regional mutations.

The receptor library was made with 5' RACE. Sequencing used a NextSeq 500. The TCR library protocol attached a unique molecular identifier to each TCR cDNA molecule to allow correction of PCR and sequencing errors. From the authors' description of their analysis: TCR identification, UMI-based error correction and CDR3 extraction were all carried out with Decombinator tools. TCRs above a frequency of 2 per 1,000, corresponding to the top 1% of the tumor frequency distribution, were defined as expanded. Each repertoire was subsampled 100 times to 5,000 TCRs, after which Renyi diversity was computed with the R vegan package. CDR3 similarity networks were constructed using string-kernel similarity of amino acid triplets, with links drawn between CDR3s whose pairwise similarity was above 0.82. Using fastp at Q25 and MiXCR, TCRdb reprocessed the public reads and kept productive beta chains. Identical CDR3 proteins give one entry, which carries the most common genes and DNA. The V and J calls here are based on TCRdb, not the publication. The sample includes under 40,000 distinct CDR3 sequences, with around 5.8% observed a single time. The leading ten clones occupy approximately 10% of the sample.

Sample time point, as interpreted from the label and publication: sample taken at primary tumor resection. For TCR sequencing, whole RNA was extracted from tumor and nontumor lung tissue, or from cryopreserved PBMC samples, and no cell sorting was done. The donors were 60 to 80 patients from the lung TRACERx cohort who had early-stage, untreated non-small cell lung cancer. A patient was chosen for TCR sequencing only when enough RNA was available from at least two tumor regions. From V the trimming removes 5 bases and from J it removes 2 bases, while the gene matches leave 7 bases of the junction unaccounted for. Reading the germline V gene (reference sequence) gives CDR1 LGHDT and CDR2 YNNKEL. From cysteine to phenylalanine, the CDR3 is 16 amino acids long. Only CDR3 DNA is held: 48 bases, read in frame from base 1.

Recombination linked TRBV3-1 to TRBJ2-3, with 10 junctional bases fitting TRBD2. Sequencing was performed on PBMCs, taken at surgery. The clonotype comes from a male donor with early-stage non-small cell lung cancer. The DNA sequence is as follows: TGTGCCAGCAGCACCACTAGCGGGGACGCCACAGATACGCAGTATTTT. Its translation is CASSTTSGDATDTQYF.